This T cell receptor beta chain was captured by sequencing in a study of cytomegalovirus exposure and HLA in healthy donors. Germline CDR1 reads MNHEY; CDR2 reads SMNVEV (reference sequence). Trimming cost V 0 bases and J 5 bases, with 7 bases left between them. CDR3 length: 13 amino acids. Produced via immunoSEQ multiplex PCR; TCRdb's table is partial and in-frame only. The sample shows some 260,000 clones, less than 90% of them seen only once. This clone is deemed medium-sized. Its antigen is not identified. The roughly 120-subject validation cohort, separate from the approximately 670-subject first cohort, included the donors. Study findings and constraints: Diagnosis of cytomegalovirus status made by the classifier reportedly showed high specificity and sensitivity. Subsequent analysis showed first-cohort TCR clusters tending to co-occur in around 130 validation repertoires. Listed as cytomegalovirus-associated were 150 or so TCR beta chains.

V usage is TRBV27 and J usage is TRBJ1-2, with D unresolved. Sample: PBMCs. The TCR comes from a man younger than 30 in good health and CMV-seropositive. CDR3 sequence (DNA): TGTGCCAGCAGTTTATCGGCCAGTTATGGCTACACCTTC. Translating gives CASSLSASYGYTF.